One and the same sample provided the 26 T cell receptor beta chains below, sequenced in a study of identical twins. TCRdb passed the 5' RACE reads through MiXCR, listing each CDR3 protein once. The data hold 260,000 or so distinct CDR3 sequences, with approximately 7.3% observed a single time. This same sample was also taken into another study, of yellow fever vaccine responses in identical twins.

The sequencing input was CD8+ T cells sorted from blood. The receptors were gathered from a woman aged 18-29 years in good health.

The V and J genes are TRBV10-2 and TRBJ2-1, with a weak D call TRBD2 (6 bases). With 4 bases removed from V and 3 bases from J, the gap between germline ends came to 10 bases. This CDR3 region has 14 residues. Germline values: CDR1 WSHSY, CDR2 SAAADI. The CDR3 coding sequence is TGCGCCAGCAGTGGGGACTGGGGCTACAATGAGCAGTTCTTC. It specifies CASSGDWGYNEQFF.

The V and J genes are TRBV14 and TRBJ2-2, with D unresolved. V was shortened by 4 bases and J by 2 bases, with 11 bases between the two germline ends. The CDR3 has 15 amino acids. CDR1 SGHDN and CDR2 FVKESK come from the germline V gene. The CDR3 sequence: CASSLLLGNTGELFF. CDR3 in DNA: TGTGCCAGCAGCCTACTGCTAGGAAACACCGGGGAGCTGTTTTTT.

This clonotype was observed many times. This chain uses TRBV4-1 with TRBJ1-1; 7 nucleotides match TRBD1. CDR3 length equals 18 residues. The V segment lost 0 bases and the J segment 0 bases; nucleotides outside the gene matches: 10. CDR1 is MGHRA and CDR2 is YSYEKL in the germline V gene. The CDR3 DNA follows: TGCGCCAGCAGCCAAGACCCTTTTGTACAGGGGCTGAACACTGAAGCTTTCTTT. It is translated as CASSQDPFVQGLNTEAFF.

At least ten counts were recorded for this clonotype. This chain uses TRBV29-1 with TRBJ1-4; possibly TRBD1 for D (6 bases). This CDR3 has 12 residues. From germline, CDR1 is SQVTM and CDR2 ANQGSEA. Deletions cut 7 bases from V and 4 bases from J, with 10 bases between. The CDR3 spells CSATGSNEKLFF. The CDR3 region has the DNA TGCAGCGCGACAGGCAGTAATGAAAAACTGTTTTTT.

In this sample, this clonotype turned up many times. The chain is built from TRBV4-2 and TRBJ2-1, with D unresolved. The V gene lost 1 base and the J gene lost 5 bases, with 12 bases spanning the gap. This CDR3 comprises 15 residues. CDR1 and CDR2 from the germline V gene are LGHNA and YNFKEQ. The CDR3 loop is CASSQAEPPNNEQFF. In DNA form, the CDR3 reads TGTGCCAGCAGCCAAGCGGAACCACCCAACAATGAGCAGTTCTTC.

Only a few counts were recorded for this clonotype. This sequence joins TRBV4-1 and TRBJ2-5, with a tentative D call TRBD2 (5 bases). With 0 bases removed from V and 2 bases from J, the gap between germline ends came to 16 bases. CDR1 and CDR2 from the germline V gene are MGHRA and YSYEKL. This CDR3 is 17 amino acids long. CDR3 amino acids: CASSQDLGSGKQETQYF. In DNA form, the CDR3 reads TGCGCCAGCAGCCAAGATCTTGGGAGTGGGAAACAAGAGACCCAGTACTTC.

This clonotype has a count of ten or more. Here the CDR3 reads CASSWEATGAEAFF. The CDR3, as DNA: TGTGCCAGCAGCTGGGAGGCCACTGGGGCTGAAGCTTTCTTT. This chain joins TRBV3-1 and TRBJ1-1; D unclear. The germline V gene encodes CDR1 LGHDT and CDR2 YNNKEL (reference sequence). The CDR3 loop spans 14 amino acids. V was pared by 5 bases and J by 6 bases, with 16 bases between.

The sample holds many counts of this clonotype. V and J are TRBV7-9 and TRBJ2-1; tentatively, D is TRBD2 (5 bases). This CDR3 contains 17 residues. V was clipped by 0 bases and J by 0 bases, with 12 bases between them. From germline, CDR1 is SEHNR and CDR2 FQNEAQ (reference sequence). CDR3 bases: TGTGCCAGCAGCTTAGCCAGCGGAACTAGCTCCTACAATGAGCAGTTCTTC. Translating gives CASSLASGTSSYNEQFF.

In this sample, this clonotype turned up a few times. The rearrangement joins TRBV6-5 to TRBJ1-1; perhaps TRBD1 as D (5 bases). Trimming shortened V by 0 bases and J by 3 bases, and 14 bases separated the two germline ends. Per the germline V gene, CDR1 is MNHEY and CDR2 is SVGAGI. This CDR3 is 16 amino acids long. CDR3 DNA sequence: TGTGCCAGCAGTTACTCAGCTGGGGACCGATACACTGAAGCTTTCTTT. Residues: CASSYSAGDRYTEAFF.

The sample holds a few counts of this clonotype. The chain recombines TRBV6-1 with TRBJ2-7, with TRBD2 matching 10 bases. The CDR3 is 15 amino acids. The J segment lost 5 bases and the V segment lost 3 bases, leaving 7 bases of the junction unmatched. Per germline, CDR1 MNHNS and CDR2 SASEGT. Here the CDR3 DNA reads TGTGCCAGCAGTGACCTAGCGGGAGTTGGTGACGAGCAGTACTTC. Its protein product is CASSDLAGVGDEQYF.

This clonotype was observed a handful of times. The chain combines TRBV28 with TRBJ2-7; TRBD1 matches at 8 bases. V shed 7 bases and J 4 bases; nucleotides not matched to a gene: 6. CDR3 length equals 13 residues. Germline V gene lookup returns CDR1 MDHEN and CDR2 SYDVKM. CDR3 sequence reads: CASKRQGSYEQYF. The CDR3 bases are TGTGCCAGCAAGCGACAGGGGTCTTACGAGCAGTACTTC.

This clonotype appeared a few times. V gene TRBV12-3 or TRBV12-4 combines with J gene TRBJ2-5; D is undetermined. The CDR3 covers 14 residues. The V end lost 5 bases, the J end lost 5 bases, and 15 bases lay between the germline ends. CDR3: CASSGPGLGETQYF. In DNA, the CDR3 is TGTGCCAGCAGTGGACCGGGCCTGGGGGAGACCCAGTACTTC.

The gene calls are TRBV5-1 and TRBJ2-4; 12 bases are shared with TRBD2. CDR3 length: 16 residues. V trimming: 0 bases; J trimming: 6 bases; junction bases outside the gene matches: 4. The germline V gene encodes CDR1 SGHRS and CDR2 YFSETQ. The CDR3: CASSLGLAGDGNIQYF. The CDR3 DNA reads TGCGCCAGCAGCTTGGGACTAGCGGGAGATGGAAACATTCAGTACTTC.

This clonotype has ten or more counts. The chain combines TRBV7-9 with TRBJ2-7; D not certain. CDR1 is SEHNR, CDR2 FQNEAQ, per germline (reference sequence). The CDR3 is made up of 12 amino acids. Trimming pared 2 bases from V and 3 bases from J, leaving 5 bases between. The CDR3 sequence is CASSLNLYEQYF. In nucleotides, the CDR3 is TGTGCCAGCAGCTTAAATCTCTACGAGCAGTACTTC.

This clonotype was observed a handful of times. Just one base apart from a much larger clone, this may be a read error. The chain joins TRBV20-1 to TRBJ2-2; D gene ambiguous. The CDR3 runs 16 residues. The V gene's germline CDR1 is DFQATT and CDR2 SNEGSKA (reference sequence). CDR3 protein: CCARDLGSQNTGELFF. DNA of the CDR3: TGCTGTGCTAGAGATCTTGGTAGCCAGAACACCGGGGAGCTGTTTTTT.

The chain couples TRBV28 to TRBJ1-2, with D uncertain. The CDR3 is 16 amino acids. Trimming took off 7 bases at V and 3 bases at J, with 21 bases between the two ends. Germline values: CDR1 MDHEN, CDR2 SYDVKM. DNA for the CDR3: TGTGCCAGCACCCAACGGTCTCGGAGTAGAGACTATGGCTACACCTTC. Its protein is CASTQRSRSRDYGYTF.

The table lists this clonotype with many counts. The chain employs TRBV6-4 and TRBJ2-5, with 11 bases identical to TRBD2. V shed 6 bases, J shed 2 bases, and the junction held 5 bases outside the gene matches. This CDR3 spans 15 amino acids. Germline V CDR1 and CDR2: MRHNA, SNTAGT. The CDR3 coding sequence is TGTGCCAGCAGCCAGACTAGCGGGGCGCAAGAGACCCAGTACTTC. Translation: CASSQTSGAQETQYF.

This clonotype was detected many times. The CDR3 nucleotides are TGCGCCAGCCGGCACCGCAATGAGCAGTTCTTC. Amino acids: CASRHRNEQFF. J is TRBJ2-1 and V is TRBV5-1; D gene ambiguous. The V end lost 7 bases, the J end lost 6 bases, and 8 bases lay between the germline ends. Germline CDR1 SGHRS, CDR2 YFSETQ. This CDR3 region has 11 residues.

This clonotype was counted between two and nine times. The chain links TRBV18 to TRBJ2-5; D not resolved. V was pared by 2 bases and J by 5 bases, with 12 bases between. The CDR3 runs 14 residues. Germline assignment: CDR1 KGHSH and CDR2 LQKENI. The CDR3 DNA sequence: TGTGCCAGCTCACCATCGGCTTCATACGAGACCCAGTACTTC. Translated, it gives CASSPSASYETQYF.

This clonotype was seen a handful of times. This chain links TRBV7-9 with TRBJ2-1, with TRBD1 matching 10 bases. CDR1 is SEHNR, CDR2 FQNEAQ, per germline (reference sequence). The CDR3 contains 15 residues. J was trimmed by 5 bases and V by 5 bases; bases with no gene match: 6. CDR3 protein: CASSETGGAHNEQFF. The CDR3 DNA reads TGTGCCAGCAGCGAGACAGGGGGCGCCCACAATGAGCAGTTCTTC.

This clonotype was detected a few times. The V call is TRBV27, the J call TRBJ1-4; 9 bases are a match to TRBD1. With 5 bases clipped from V and 6 bases from J, the junction kept 7 bases outside the gene matches. The length of the CDR3 is 15 residues. CDR1 and CDR2 (germline): MNHEY, SMNVEV (reference sequence). CDR3 DNA sequence: TGTGCCAGCAGTCGGAACCGGGACAGGGATGAAAAACTGTTTTTT. It encodes CASSRNRDRDEKLFF.

The chain combines TRBV2 with TRBJ2-3; a weak D match, TRBD1 (6 bases). Trimming left V 2 bases short and J 6 bases short, with 15 bases between. This CDR3 is 15 amino acids long. CDR1 is SNHLY and CDR2 is FYNNEI in the germline V gene. CDR3 bases: TGTGCCAGCAGTGAATTAGTGGGGGCGCCTGATACGCAGTATTTT. Translation gives CASSELVGAPDTQYF.

The gene calls are TRBV7-6 and TRBJ2-5; a weak D match, TRBD2 (6 bases). The CDR3 length is 16 residues. The V gene's germline CDR1 is SGHVS and CDR2 FNYEAQ. V lost 4 bases, J lost 4 bases, and 19 bases lay in between. CDR3 sequence reads: CASSSEIAERGETQYF. The CDR3 DNA follows: TGTGCCAGCAGCTCAGAAATAGCGGAGAGGGGAGAGACCCAGTACTTC.

Comments on this clonotype: At one end, the junction sequence differs from germline, possibly due to a read error. CDR3 sequence: CASSLYYGYTF. The CDR3 DNA reads as TGTGCCAGCAGCTTGTACTACGGCTACACCTTC. V and J are TRBV5-4 and TRBJ1-2, with D unclear. This CDR3 region has 11 residues. Germline V lookup: CDR1 SGHNT, CDR2 YYREEE (reference sequence).

This clonotype was found many times. The chain couples TRBV14 to TRBJ2-7, with D perhaps TRBD1 (6 bases). CDR1 is SGHDN and CDR2 is FVKESK in the germline V gene. The CDR3 sequence is 15 residues long. V was trimmed by 1 base and J by 3 bases, leaving 13 bases between them. CDR3 region: CASSQGLGRGYEQYF. The DNA for the CDR3 is TGTGCCAGCAGCCAAGGTCTGGGCAGGGGCTACGAGCAGTACTTC.

The V call is TRBV4-1, the J call TRBJ1-4; 11 nucleotides line up with TRBD1. The CDR3 length is 13 residues. Germline trimming cut 7 bases from V and 8 bases from J; bases unmatched to any gene: 3. In germline, CDR1 is MGHRA, CDR2 YSYEKL. The CDR3 nucleotides read TGCGCCAGCATGGGACAGGGGGTAGAAAAACTGTTTTTT. Translated, it gives CASMGQGVEKLFF.